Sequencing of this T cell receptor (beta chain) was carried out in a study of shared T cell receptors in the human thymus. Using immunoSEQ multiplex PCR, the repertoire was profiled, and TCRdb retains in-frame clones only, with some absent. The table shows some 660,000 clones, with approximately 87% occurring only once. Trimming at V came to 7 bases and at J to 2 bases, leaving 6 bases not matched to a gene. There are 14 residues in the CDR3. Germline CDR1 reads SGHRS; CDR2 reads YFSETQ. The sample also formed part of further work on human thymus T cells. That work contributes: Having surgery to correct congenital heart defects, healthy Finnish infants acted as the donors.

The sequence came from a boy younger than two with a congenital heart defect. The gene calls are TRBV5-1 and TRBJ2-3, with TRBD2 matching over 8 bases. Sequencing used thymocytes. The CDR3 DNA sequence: TGCGCCAGCGGTGCGGGGGGAATCACAGATACGCAGTATTTT. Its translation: CASGAGGITDTQYF.